The rows below give T cell receptor beta chains drawn from one sample of a study of shared clonotypes between healthy human individuals. Only in-frame clones appear in the TCRdb table, and some are missing; sequencing was by immunoSEQ multiplex PCR. The repertoire holds fewer than 1 million clones, with about 96% as singletons. Sequenced input: naive CD8+ T cells sorted from blood. Every receptor here comes from a man aged 25 to 45 in good health. The CDR3 runs from the conserved cysteine through the conserved F or W. D genes are given only for firm matches. Only some rows state a clone size, as once, few, many or a class for expanded clones.

d_call j_call clone_size cdr3_length v_call cdr3_aa cdr3_nt
NA TRBJ2-2 NA 13 TRBV7-6 CASSFVETGELFF TGTGCCAGCAGCTTTGTAGAAACCGGGGAGCTGTTTTTT
TRBD2 TRBJ2-1 NA 20 TRBV5-1 CASSAGTSGRAYGFGNEQFF TGCGCCAGCAGCGCCGGGACTAGCGGGAGGGCCTACGGCTTCGGCAATGAGCAGTTCTTC
NA TRBJ2-7 NA 13 TRBV29-1 CSFSAGASYEQYF TGCAGCTTCTCGGCAGGCGCAAGCTACGAGCAGTACTTC
TRBD2 TRBJ2-1 NA 15 TRBV7-6 CASSQGLVPYNEQFF TGTGCCAGCAGTCAGGGACTAGTCCCCTACAATGAGCAGTTCTTC
NA TRBJ1-2 NA 15 TRBV4-2 CASSQEQTGVYGYTF TGTGCCAGCAGCCAAGAGCAGACAGGAGTCTATGGCTACACCTTC
TRBD2 TRBJ2-3 NA 16 TRBV9 CASSLRAGAASDTQYF TGTGCCAGCAGTCTTAGAGCGGGAGCGGCCTCTGATACGCAGTATTTT
NA TRBJ2-2 once 15 TRBV28 CASSPTTTNTGELFF TGTGCCAGCAGCCCTACTACTACGAACACCGGGGAGCTGTTTTTT
NA TRBJ2-1 NA 14 TRBV15 CATSSPGLYNEQFF TGTGCCACCAGCAGTCCGGGATTATACAATGAGCAGTTCTTC
TRBD1 TRBJ1-1 NA 14 TRBV28 CASSHRGGNTEAFF TGTGCCAGCAGCCACAGGGGGGGGAACACTGAAGCTTTCTTT
NA TRBJ2-5 NA 15 TRBV27 CASSLRARRSETQYF TGTGCCAGCAGTTTAAGAGCGCGGAGGTCGGAGACCCAGTACTTC
NA TRBJ2-7 NA 15 TRBV21-1 CASSNTRIHSYEQYF TGTGCCAGCAGCAATACCCGGATACACTCCTACGAGCAGTACTTC
TRBD1 TRBJ1-5 NA 17 TRBV7-9 CASSSWVGQGVFQPQHF TGTGCCAGCAGCTCGTGGGTGGGGCAGGGGGTCTTTCAGCCCCAGCATTTT
NA TRBJ1-5 NA 14 TRBV2 CASSLTYSNQPQHF TGTGCCAGCTCCCTAACCTATAGCAATCAGCCCCAGCATTTT
NA TRBJ2-7 once 14 TRBV28 CASSFNTGTYEQYF TGTGCCAGCAGTTTTAATACAGGGACCTACGAGCAGTACTTC
TRBD2 TRBJ2-7 once 18 TRBV29-1 CSVGGRTSGIRSSYEQYF TGCAGCGTTGGGGGCCGGACTAGCGGGATAAGGAGCTCCTACGAGCAGTACTTC
NA TRBJ1-4 NA 15 TRBV5-4 CASSALPGANEKLFF TGTGCCAGCAGCGCGTTGCCAGGGGCCAATGAAAAACTGTTTTTT
TRBD2 TRBJ2-5 NA 13 TRBV27 CASRGVNQETQYF TGTGCCAGTCGGGGGGTTAACCAAGAGACCCAGTACTTC
NA TRBJ1-2 NA 12 TRBV6-5 CASSPIGGDSTF TGTGCCAGCAGTCCAATTGGGGGGGACTCCACCTTC
TRBD2 TRBJ2-7 NA 11 TRBV2 CATLSGRRQYF TGTGCCACTCTTAGCGGGAGGAGGCAGTACTTC
NA TRBJ2-7 NA 13 TRBV14 CASGFHSSPEQYF TGTGCCAGCGGTTTCCATTCCTCCCCAGAGCAGTACTTC
NA TRBJ2-7 NA 12 TRBV6-1 CASSGNSYEQYF TGTGCCAGCAGTGGCAATTCCTACGAGCAGTACTTC
TRBD2 TRBJ2-7 NA 14 TRBV15 CATSGEAGPYEQYF TGTGCCACCAGCGGAGAAGCGGGGCCTTACGAGCAGTACTTC
TRBD1 TRBJ1-1 NA 16 TRBV28 CASSFPRGRMNTEAFF TGTGCCAGCAGTTTTCCGAGGGGGCGAATGAACACTGAAGCTTTCTTT
NA TRBJ2-7 NA 13 TRBV6-5 CASTSGQIYEQYF TGTGCCAGCACAAGCGGACAAATCTACGAGCAGTACTTC
NA TRBJ2-3 NA 14 TRBV9 CASSVVGNTDTQYF TGTGCCAGCAGCGTAGTAGGCAACACAGATACGCAGTATTTT
TRBD2 TRBJ2-3 NA 18 TRBV11-2 CASSRFPGLAGEADTQYF TGTGCCAGCAGCAGGTTCCCGGGACTAGCGGGAGAAGCAGATACGCAGTATTTT
NA TRBJ2-7 NA 15 TRBV28 CASTTKGTPHYEQYF TGTGCCAGCACAACGAAGGGGACCCCTCACTACGAGCAGTACTTC
TRBD2 TRBJ2-7 NA 14 TRBV5-1 CASTYAGGSYEQYF TGCGCCAGCACCTATGCGGGGGGCTCCTACGAGCAGTACTTC
TRBD1 TRBJ2-7 NA 15 TRBV19 CASSIAGQGGYEQYF TGTGCCAGTAGTATAGCGGGACAGGGAGGCTACGAGCAGTACTTC
NA TRBJ2-1 once 13 TRBV7-9 CASSLGSSLEQFF TGTGCCAGCAGCTTAGGTTCCTCATTGGAGCAGTTCTTC
TRBD1 TRBJ1-5 NA 17 TRBV10-3 CAISDGTAKYSNQPQHF TGTGCCATCAGTGATGGGACAGCCAAGTATAGCAATCAGCCCCAGCATTTT
TRBD1 TRBJ1-2 NA 15 TRBV7-9 CASSHADRVNYGYTF TGTGCCAGCAGCCACGCCGACAGGGTGAACTATGGCTACACCTTC
NA TRBJ1-1 NA 14 TRBV6-6 CASRHSTGLTEAFF TGTGCCAGCAGACATTCTACAGGGTTGACTGAAGCTTTCTTT
NA TRBJ2-7 NA 14 TRBV6-1 CASITGQLSVEQYF TGTGCCAGCATAACGGGACAACTATCGGTCGAGCAGTACTTC
NA TRBJ2-7 once 15 TRBV5-1 CASSFETDKHYEQYF TGCGCCAGCAGCTTTGAAACGGATAAACACTACGAGCAGTACTTC
NA TRBJ1-2 NA 14 TRBV10-3 CAIRPERNNYGYTF TGTGCCATCCGCCCAGAGCGGAATAACTATGGCTACACCTTC
NA TRBJ2-7 NA 14 TRBV7-9 CASAPDTRPYEQYF TGTGCCAGCGCCCCCGACACGAGACCCTACGAGCAGTACTTC
NA TRBJ1-4 once 17 TRBV7-9 CASSETAEGLTNEKLFF TGTGCCAGCAGCGAAACCGCGGAGGGGTTAACTAATGAAAAACTGTTTTTT
NA TRBJ1-2 NA 11 TRBV30 CARDVGYGYTF TGTGCCCGGGACGTGGGTTATGGCTACACCTTC
TRBD2 TRBJ2-1 NA 16 TRBV5-4 CASNPPGLADNNEQFF TGTGCCAGCAACCCCCCGGGACTAGCGGATAACAATGAGCAGTTCTTC
NA TRBJ2-3 NA 16 TRBV9 CASSVGRGLPTDTQYF TGTGCCAGCAGCGTAGGGCGGGGACTGCCGACAGATACGCAGTATTTT
TRBD1 TRBJ2-7 NA 15 TRBV7-3 CASSLEGQGFSEQYF TGTGCCAGCAGCTTAGAGGGACAGGGGTTTTCCGAGCAGTACTTC
TRBD2 TRBJ2-7 NA 15 TRBV9 CASSEGGLAAYEQYF TGTGCCAGCAGCGAAGGTGGACTAGCGGCCTACGAGCAGTACTTC
NA TRBJ2-3 NA 17 TRBV7-8 CASSLNLAGGPTDTQYF TGTGCCAGCAGCTTAAACCTTGCGGGTGGCCCCACAGATACGCAGTATTTT